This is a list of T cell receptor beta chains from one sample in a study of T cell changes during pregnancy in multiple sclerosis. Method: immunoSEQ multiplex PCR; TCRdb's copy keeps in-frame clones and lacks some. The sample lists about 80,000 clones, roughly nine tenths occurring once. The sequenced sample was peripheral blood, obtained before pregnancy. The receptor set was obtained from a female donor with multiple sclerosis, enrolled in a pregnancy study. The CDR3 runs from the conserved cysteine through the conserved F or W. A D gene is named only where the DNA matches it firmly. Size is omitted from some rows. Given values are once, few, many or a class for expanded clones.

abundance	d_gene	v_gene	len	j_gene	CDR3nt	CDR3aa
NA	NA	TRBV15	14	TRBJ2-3	TGTGCCACCAGCAGAGAGACTCCCACAGATACGCAGTATTTT	CATSRETPTDTQYF
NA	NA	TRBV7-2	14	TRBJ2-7	TGTGCCAGCAGCTCGGACTATAACAACTACGAGCAGTACTTC	CASSSDYNNYEQYF
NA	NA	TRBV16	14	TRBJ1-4	TGTGCCAGCGAGCCTCCAGGTGGAAATGAAAAACTGTTTTTT	CASEPPGGNEKLFF
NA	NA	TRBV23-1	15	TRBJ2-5	TGCGCCAGCAGTCAATCGGACGGATCGGGGGAGACCCAGTACTTC	CASSQSDGSGETQYF
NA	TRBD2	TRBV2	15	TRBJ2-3	TGTGCCAGCAGCGGCTTAGCGGGGGGCACAGATACGCAGTATTTT	CASSGLAGGTDTQYF
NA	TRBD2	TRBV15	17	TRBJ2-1	TGTGCCACCAGCCGTACTAGCGGTTGGTCTCGCGACAATGAGCAGTTCTTC	CATSRTSGWSRDNEQFF
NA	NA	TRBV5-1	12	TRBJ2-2	TGCGCCAGCAGCAGCGGAATCGGGGAGCTGTTTTTT	CASSSGIGELFF
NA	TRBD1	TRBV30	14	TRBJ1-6	TGTGCCTGGAGTGGAGACAGGGCGGGGTCACCCCTCCACTTT	CAWSGDRAGSPLHF
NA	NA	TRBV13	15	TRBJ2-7	TGTGCCAGCAGTCCAAGAGAACTTCACTCCTACGAGCAGTACTTC	CASSPRELHSYEQYF
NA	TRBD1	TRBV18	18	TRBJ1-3	TGTGCCAGCTCACAAACGATGACGGACAGGGTGTCTGGAAACACCATATATTTT	CASSQTMTDRVSGNTIYF
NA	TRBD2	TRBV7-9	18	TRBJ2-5	TGTGCCAGCAGCTTACCCAGCGGGGGGTTGAGGAGAGGAGAGACCCAGTACTTC	CASSLPSGGLRRGETQYF
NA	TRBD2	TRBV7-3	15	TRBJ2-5	TGTGCCAGCAGCTTAAGTGGGACTAGCAAAGAGACCCAGTACTTC	CASSLSGTSKETQYF
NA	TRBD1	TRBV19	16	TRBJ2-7	TGTGCCAGTAGTGTTCTACCGGGACAGGCCTCCTACGAGCAGTACTTC	CASSVLPGQASYEQYF
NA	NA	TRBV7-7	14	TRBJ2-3	TGTGCTAGCAGCTTAATCAGCCGGAGCGATACGCAGTATTTT	CASSLISRSDTQYF
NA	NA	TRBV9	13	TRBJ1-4	TGTGCCAGCAGCGTGAGGAGGGATGAAAAACTGTTTTTT	CASSVRRDEKLFF
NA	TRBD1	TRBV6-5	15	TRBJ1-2	TGTGCCAGCAGTCTCGGACAGGGGTTAAGCTATGGCTACACCTTC	CASSLGQGLSYGYTF
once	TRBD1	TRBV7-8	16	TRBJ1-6	TGTGCCAGCAGCTTAGCGCCGGGACAGGGTCACTCACCCCTCCACTTT	CASSLAPGQGHSPLHF
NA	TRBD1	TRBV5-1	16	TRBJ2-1	TGCGCCAGCAGCTTGTCAGGGACAGGGCTTTACAATGAGCAGTTCTTC	CASSLSGTGLYNEQFF
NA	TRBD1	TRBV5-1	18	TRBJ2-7	TGCGCCAGCAGCTTGGGGGTCTTAGGGACAGGGGCAATCTACGAGCAGTACTTC	CASSLGVLGTGAIYEQYF
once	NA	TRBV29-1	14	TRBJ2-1	TGCAGCTCTCACGCCACGTTCTATCCCGGGGAGCAGTTCTTC	CSSHATFYPGEQFF
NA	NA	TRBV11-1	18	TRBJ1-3	TGTGCCAGCAGCTACTCCGTCCCAGGTTACGGCTCTGGAAACACCATATATTTT	CASSYSVPGYGSGNTIYF
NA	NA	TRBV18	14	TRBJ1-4	TGTGCCAGCTCACCGATCGGGGGTGCTGAAAAACTGTTTTTT	CASSPIGGAEKLFF
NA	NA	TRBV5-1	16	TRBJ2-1	TGCGCCAGCAGCTTGGTACCAGGGATGTCCTACAATGAGCAGTTCTTC	CASSLVPGMSYNEQFF
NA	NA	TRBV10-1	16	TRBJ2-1	TGCGCCAGCACCCCACGGGTGGCCTCGGGATACAATGAGCAGTTCTTC	CASTPRVASGYNEQFF
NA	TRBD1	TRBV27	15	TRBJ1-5	TGTGCCAGCAGCCACCTCACCCCAGGGGGACAGCCCCAGCATTTT	CASSHLTPGGQPQHF
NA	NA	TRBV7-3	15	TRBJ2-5	TGTGCCAGCAGCTTAAATGGCAACATTGTAGAGACCCAGTACTTC	CASSLNGNIVETQYF
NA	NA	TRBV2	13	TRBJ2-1	TGTGCCAGCAGTTGGGGAGAACTCGATGAGCAGTTCTTC	CASSWGELDEQFF
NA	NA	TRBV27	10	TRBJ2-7	TGTGCCACAGGGACCTACGAGCAGTACTTC	CATGTYEQYF
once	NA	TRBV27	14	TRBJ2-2	TGTGCCAGCCTCCAGTTGCCACCTACCGGGGAGCTGTTTTTT	CASLQLPPTGELFF
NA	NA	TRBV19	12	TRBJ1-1	TGTGCCAGCACCGACGGAGGGCCCTACGCTTTCTTT	CASTDGGPYAFF
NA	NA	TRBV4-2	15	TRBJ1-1	TGTGCCAGCAGCCGGCCCGGAGGGACTTACACTGAAGCTTTCTTT	CASSRPGGTYTEAFF
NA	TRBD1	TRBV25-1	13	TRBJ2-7	TGTGCCAGCACGATAACAGGGGTCTCCGAGCAGTACTTC	CASTITGVSEQYF
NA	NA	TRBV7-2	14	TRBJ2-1	TGTGCCAGCAGGCAGAGCGGCCCCCCCAATGAGCAGTTCTTC	CASRQSGPPNEQFF
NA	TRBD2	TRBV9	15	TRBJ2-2	TGTGCCAGCAGCGGTAGCGGGGGGATCACCGGGGAGCTGTTTTTT	CASSGSGGITGELFF
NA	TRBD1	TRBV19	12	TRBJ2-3	TGTGCCAGTAGCATGGGGACAGAAACGCAGTATTTT	CASSMGTETQYF
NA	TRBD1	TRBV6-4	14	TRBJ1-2	TGTGCCAGCAGTCCCGGGACAGGGGGCTTTGGCTACACCTTC	CASSPGTGGFGYTF
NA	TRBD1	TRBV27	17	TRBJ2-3	TGTGCCAGCAGTTTAACAGGACAGGGGGTGTTCACAGATACGCAGTATTTT	CASSLTGQGVFTDTQYF
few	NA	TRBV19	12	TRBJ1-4	TGTGCCAGCCAGCGGGCTAATGAAAAACTGTTTTTT	CASQRANEKLFF
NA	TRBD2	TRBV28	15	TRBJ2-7	TGTGCCAGCAGTCCCTATTTGGGGGGGACCTACGAGCAGTACTTC	CASSPYLGGTYEQYF
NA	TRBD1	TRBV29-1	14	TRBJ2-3	TGCAGCGTTACAGGGGGCTGGGGGACAGATACGCAGTATTTT	CSVTGGWGTDTQYF
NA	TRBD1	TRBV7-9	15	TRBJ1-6	TGTGCCAGCAGCTTAAAAGGGACAGAGAATTCACCCCTCCACTTT	CASSLKGTENSPLHF
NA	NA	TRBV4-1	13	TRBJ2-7	TGCGCCAGCAGCCAAGACAGGGGTTTTGAGCAGTACTTC	CASSQDRGFEQYF
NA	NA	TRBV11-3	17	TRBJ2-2	TGTGCCAGCAGCTTAGGCCCAGGACAAACGAACACCGGGGAGCTGTTTTTT	CASSLGPGQTNTGELFF
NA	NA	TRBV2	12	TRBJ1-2	TGTGCCAGCAGGGCCTTTAACTATGGCTACACCTTC	CASRAFNYGYTF
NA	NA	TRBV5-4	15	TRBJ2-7	TGTGCCAGCAGCTTCGCCGGCGGGGCCACCTACGAGCAGTACTTC	CASSFAGGATYEQYF
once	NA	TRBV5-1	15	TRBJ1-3	TGCGCCAGCAGCAGGGGGGGGAACTCTGGAAACACCATATATTTT	CASSRGGNSGNTIYF
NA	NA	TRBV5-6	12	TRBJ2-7	TGTGCCAGCAGCTTAAGCACGGGCGAGCAGTACTTC	CASSLSTGEQYF
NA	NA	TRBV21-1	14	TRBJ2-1	TGTGCCAGCAGCAAAGAGGGGGAGACAATCAAGCAGTTCTTC	CASSKEGETIKQFF
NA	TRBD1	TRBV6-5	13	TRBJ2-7	TGTGCCAGCAGCGGGACAGGGGACTACGAGCAGTACTTC	CASSGTGDYEQYF
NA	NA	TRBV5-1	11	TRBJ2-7	TGCGCCAGCTCGTTCTCCTACGAGCAGTACTTC	CASSFSYEQYF
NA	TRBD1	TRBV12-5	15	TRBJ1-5	TGTGCTAGTGGTTACGGACAGGGGGGCAATCAGCCCCAGCATTTT	CASGYGQGGNQPQHF
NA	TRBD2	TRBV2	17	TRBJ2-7	TGTGCCAGCAATCCCGATCTAGCGGGGGGGACTTCCTACGAGCAGTACTTC	CASNPDLAGGTSYEQYF
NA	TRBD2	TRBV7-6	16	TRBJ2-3	TGTGCCAGCAGCTTATCTCCTAGCGGGGTAGGAGATACGCAGTATTTT	CASSLSPSGVGDTQYF
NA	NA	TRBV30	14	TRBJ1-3	TGTGCCTGGAGAAACAGCGGGGGTGGAGACACCATATATTTT	CAWRNSGGGDTIYF
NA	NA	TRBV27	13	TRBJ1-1	TGTGCCAGCAGTAGAGTCGTGAACACTGAAGCTTTCTTT	CASSRVVNTEAFF
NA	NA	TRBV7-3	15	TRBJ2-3	TGTGCCAGCAGCTTAGACCTTGGAGCGTCAGATACGCAGTATTTT	CASSLDLGASDTQYF